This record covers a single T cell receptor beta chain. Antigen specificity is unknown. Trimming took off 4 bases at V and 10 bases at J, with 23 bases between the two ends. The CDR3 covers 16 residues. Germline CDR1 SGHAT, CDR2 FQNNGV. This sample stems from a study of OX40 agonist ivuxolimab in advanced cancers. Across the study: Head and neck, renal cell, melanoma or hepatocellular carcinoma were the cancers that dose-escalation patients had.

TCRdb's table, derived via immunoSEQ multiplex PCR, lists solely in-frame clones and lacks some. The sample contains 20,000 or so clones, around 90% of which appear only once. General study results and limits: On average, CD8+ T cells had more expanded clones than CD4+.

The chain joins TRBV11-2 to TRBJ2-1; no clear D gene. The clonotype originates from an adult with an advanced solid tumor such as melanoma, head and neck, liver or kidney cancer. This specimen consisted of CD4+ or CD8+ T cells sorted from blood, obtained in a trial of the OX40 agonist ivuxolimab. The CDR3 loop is CASSYGKAAPGREQFF. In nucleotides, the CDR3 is TGTGCCAGCAGCTATGGAAAGGCCGCGCCGGGTAGGGAGCAGTTCTTC.